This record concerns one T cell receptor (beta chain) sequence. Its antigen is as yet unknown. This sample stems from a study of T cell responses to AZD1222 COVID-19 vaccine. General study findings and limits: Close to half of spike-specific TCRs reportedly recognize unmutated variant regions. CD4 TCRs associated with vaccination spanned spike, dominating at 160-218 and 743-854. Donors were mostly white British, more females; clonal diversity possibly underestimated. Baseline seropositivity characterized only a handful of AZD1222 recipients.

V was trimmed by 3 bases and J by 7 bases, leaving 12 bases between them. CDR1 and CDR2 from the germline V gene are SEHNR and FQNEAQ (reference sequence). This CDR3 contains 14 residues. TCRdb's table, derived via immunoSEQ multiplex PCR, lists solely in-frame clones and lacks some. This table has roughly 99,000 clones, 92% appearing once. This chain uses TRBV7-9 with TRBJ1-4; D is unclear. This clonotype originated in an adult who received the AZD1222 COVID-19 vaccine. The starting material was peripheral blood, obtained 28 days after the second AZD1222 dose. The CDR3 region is CASSLGIVPEKLFF. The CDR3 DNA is TGTGCCAGCAGCTTGGGTATAGTCCCTGAAAAACTGTTTTTT.